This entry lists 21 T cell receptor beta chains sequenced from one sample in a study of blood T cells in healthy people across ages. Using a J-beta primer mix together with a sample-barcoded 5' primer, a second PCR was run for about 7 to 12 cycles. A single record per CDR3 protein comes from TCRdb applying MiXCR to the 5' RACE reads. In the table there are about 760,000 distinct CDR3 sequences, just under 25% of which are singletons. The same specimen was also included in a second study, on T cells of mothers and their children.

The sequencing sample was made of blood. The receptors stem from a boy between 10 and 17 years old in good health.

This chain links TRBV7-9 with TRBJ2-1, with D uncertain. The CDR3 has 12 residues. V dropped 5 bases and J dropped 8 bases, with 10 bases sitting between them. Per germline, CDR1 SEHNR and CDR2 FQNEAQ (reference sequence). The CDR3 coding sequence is TGTGCCAGCAGCGCTATGGGCCATGAGCAGTTCTTC. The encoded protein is CASSAMGHEQFF. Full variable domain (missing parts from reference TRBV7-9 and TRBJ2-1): DTGVSQNPRHKITKRGQNVTFRCDPISEHNRLYWYRQTLGQGPEFLTYFQNEAQLEKSRLLSDRFSAERPKGSFSTLEIQRTEQGDSAMYLCASSAMGHEQFFGPGTRLTVL.

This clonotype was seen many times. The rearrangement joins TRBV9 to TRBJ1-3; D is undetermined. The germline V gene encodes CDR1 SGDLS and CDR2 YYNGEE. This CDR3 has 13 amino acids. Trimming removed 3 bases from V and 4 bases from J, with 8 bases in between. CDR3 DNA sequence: TGTGCCAGCAGCGACTGGGGAGGAAACACCATATATTTT. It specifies CASSDWGGNTIYF.

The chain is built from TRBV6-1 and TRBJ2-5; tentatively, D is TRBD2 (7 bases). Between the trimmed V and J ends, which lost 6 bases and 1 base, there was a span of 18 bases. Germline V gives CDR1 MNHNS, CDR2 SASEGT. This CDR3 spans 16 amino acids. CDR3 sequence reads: CASRILRGPRQETQYF. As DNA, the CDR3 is TGTGCCAGCAGGATCTTGCGGGGGCCCCGCCAAGAGACCCAGTACTTC.

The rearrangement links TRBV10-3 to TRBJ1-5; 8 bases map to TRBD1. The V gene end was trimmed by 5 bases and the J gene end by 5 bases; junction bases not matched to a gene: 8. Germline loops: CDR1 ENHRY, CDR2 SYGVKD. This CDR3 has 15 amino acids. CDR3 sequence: CAISLTGESHQPQHF. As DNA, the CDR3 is TGTGCCATCAGTTTGACAGGGGAATCCCATCAGCCCCAGCATTTT.

The CDR3 coding sequence is TGTGCCAGCTCACCATCGCCGGGACTAGCGGAGGACAATGAGCAGTTCTTC. Translated, it gives CASSPSPGLAEDNEQFF. This chain joins TRBV18 and TRBJ2-1; 11 nucleotides align to TRBD2. The CDR3 totals 17 residues. The V segment lost 2 bases and the J segment 5 bases; nucleotides outside the gene matches: 8. Germline CDR1 KGHSH, CDR2 LQKENI.

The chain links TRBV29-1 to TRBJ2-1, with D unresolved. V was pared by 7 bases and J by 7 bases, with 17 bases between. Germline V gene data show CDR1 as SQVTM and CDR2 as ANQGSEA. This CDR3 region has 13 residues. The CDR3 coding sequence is TGCAGCGGTGTCCCCTTAGTACATAATGAGCAGTTCTTC. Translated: CSGVPLVHNEQFF.

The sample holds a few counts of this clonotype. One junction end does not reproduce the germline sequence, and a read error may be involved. DNA of the CDR3: TGCAGTGCGACCGGGGAAGGCAAGACCCTGTACTTC. Amino acids: CSATGEGKTLYF. The chain is built from TRBV20-1 and TRBJ2-5; D might be TRBD2 (5 bases). Germline CDR1 DFQATT, CDR2 SNEGSKA (reference sequence). CDR3 length equals 12 residues.

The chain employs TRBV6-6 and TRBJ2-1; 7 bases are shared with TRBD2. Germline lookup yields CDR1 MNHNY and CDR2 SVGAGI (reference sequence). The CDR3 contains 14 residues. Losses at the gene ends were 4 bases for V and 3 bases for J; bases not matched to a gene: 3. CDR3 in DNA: TGTGCCAGCAGTTTGCTAGCGGACTACAATGAGCAGTTCTTC. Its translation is CASSLLADYNEQFF.

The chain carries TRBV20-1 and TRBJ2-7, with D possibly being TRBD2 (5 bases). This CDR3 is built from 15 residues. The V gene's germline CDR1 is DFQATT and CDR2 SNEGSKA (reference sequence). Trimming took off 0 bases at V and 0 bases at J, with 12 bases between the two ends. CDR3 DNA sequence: TGCAGTGCTAGAGATCCACGGACTGTCTCCTACGAGCAGTACTTC. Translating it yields CSARDPRTVSYEQYF.

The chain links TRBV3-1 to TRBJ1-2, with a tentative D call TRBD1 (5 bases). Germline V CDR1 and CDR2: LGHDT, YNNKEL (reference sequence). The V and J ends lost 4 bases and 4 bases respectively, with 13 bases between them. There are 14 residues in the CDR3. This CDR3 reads CASSPRTRTYGYTF. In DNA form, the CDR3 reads TGTGCCAGCAGCCCCCGGACAAGAACCTATGGCTACACCTTC.

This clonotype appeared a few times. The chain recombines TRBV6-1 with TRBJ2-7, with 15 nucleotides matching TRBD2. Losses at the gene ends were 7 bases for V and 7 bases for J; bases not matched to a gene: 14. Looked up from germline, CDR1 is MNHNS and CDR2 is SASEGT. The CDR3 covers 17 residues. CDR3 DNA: TGTGCCAGCACCGGACTAGCGGGAGGGCTTAGGGTGGGGGAGCAGTACTTC. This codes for CASTGLAGGLRVGEQYF.

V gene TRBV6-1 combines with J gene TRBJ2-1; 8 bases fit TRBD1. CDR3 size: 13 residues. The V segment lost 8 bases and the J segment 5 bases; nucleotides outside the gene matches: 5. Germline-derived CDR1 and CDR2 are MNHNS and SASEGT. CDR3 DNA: TGTGCCAGCGCCTGGGACAGGCACAATGAGCAGTTCTTC. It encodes CASAWDRHNEQFF.

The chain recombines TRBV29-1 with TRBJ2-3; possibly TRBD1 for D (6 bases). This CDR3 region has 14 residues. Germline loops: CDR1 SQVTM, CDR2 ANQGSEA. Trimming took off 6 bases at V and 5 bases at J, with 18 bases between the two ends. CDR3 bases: TGCAGCGTGGGGGCGGAGAACTTTGAAGATACGCAGTATTTT. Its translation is CSVGAENFEDTQYF.

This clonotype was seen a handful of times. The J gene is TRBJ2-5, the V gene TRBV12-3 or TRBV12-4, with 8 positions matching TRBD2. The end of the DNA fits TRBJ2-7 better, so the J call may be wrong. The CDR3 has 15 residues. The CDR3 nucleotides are TGTGCCAGCAGTCCCCCCGGGGGGGAACGGTACGAGCAGTACTTC. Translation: CASSPPGGERYEQYF.

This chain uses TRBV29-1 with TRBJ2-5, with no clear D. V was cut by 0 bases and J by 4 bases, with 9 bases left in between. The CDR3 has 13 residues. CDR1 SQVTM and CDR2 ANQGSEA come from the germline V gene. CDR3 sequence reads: CSVEDQTPETQYF. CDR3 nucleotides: TGCAGCGTTGAAGATCAAACGCCAGAGACCCAGTACTTC.

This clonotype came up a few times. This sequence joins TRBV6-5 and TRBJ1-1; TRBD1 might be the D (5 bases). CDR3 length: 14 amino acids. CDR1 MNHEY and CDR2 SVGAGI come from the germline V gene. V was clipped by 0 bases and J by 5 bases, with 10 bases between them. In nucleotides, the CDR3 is TGTGCCAGCAGTTACTCTCAGGGTATTACTGAAGCTTTCTTT. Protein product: CASSYSQGITEAFF.

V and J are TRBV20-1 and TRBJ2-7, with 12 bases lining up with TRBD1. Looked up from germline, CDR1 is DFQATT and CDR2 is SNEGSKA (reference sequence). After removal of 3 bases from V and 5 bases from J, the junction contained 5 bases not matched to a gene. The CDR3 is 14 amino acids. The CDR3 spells CSARGTGGRNEQYF. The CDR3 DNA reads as TGCAGTGCTAGGGGGACAGGGGGCAGGAACGAGCAGTACTTC.

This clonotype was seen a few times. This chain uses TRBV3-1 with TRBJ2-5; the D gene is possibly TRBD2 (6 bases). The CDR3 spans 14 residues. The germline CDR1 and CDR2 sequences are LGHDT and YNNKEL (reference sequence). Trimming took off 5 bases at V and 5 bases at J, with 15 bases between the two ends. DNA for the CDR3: TGTGCCAGCAGCAAGACTAGTTATGAGGAGACCCAGTACTTC. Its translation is CASSKTSYEETQYF.

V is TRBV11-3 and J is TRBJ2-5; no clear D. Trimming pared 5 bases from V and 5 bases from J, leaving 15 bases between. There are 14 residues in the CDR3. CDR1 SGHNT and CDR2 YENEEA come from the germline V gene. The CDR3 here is CASSPNSLGETQYF. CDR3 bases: TGTGCCAGCAGCCCGAACAGCCTCGGGGAGACCCAGTACTTC.

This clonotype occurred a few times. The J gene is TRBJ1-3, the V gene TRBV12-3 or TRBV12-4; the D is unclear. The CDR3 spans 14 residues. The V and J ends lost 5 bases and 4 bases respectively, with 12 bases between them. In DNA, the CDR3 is TGTGCCAGCAGTACTCGTCTGGGGGGAAACACCATATATTTT. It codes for CASSTRLGGNTIYF.

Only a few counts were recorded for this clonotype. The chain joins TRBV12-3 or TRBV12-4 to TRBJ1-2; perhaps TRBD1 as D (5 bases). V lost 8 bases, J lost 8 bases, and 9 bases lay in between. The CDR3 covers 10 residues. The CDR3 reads CASQGRGYTF. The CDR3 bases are TGTGCCAGCCAGGGTAGAGGCTACACCTTC.